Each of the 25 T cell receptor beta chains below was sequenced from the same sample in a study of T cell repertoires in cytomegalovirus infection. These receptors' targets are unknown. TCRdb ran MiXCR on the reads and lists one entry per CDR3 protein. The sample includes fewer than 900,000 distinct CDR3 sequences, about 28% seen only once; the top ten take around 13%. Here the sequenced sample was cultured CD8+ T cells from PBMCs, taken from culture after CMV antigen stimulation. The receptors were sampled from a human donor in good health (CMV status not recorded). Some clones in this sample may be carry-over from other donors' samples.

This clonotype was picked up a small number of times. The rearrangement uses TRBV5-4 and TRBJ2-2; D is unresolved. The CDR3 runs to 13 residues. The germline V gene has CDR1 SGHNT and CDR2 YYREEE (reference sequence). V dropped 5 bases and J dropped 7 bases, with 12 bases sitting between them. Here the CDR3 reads CASRSEWDGELFF. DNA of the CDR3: TGTGCCAGCAGGTCCGAATGGGACGGGGAGCTGTTTTTT. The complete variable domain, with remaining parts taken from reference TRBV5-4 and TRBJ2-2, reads ETGVTQSPTHLIKTRGQQVTLRCSSQSGHNTVSWYQQALGQGPQFIFQYYREEENGRGNFPPRFSGLQFPNYSSELNVNALELDDSALYLCASRSEWDGELFFGEGSRLTVL.

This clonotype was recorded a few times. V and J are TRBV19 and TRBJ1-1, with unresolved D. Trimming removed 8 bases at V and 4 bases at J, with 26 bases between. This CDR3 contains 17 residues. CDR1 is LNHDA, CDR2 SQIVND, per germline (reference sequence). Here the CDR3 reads CASLGNRRGLGGTEAFF. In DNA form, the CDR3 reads TGTGCCAGTCTAGGAAACCGCCGAGGGCTTGGAGGCACTGAAGCTTTCTTT.

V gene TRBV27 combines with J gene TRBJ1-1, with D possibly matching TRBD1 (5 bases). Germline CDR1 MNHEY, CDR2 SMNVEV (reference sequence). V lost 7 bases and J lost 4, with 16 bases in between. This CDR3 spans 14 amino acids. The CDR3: CASMLTVKGTEAFF. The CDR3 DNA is TGTGCCAGCATGCTGACAGTCAAGGGCACTGAAGCTTTCTTT.

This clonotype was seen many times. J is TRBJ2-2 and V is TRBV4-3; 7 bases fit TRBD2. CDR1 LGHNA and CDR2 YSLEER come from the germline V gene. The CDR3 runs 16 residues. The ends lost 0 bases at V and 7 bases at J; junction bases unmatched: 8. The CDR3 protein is CASSQDRASGGGELFF. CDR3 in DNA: TGCGCCAGCAGCCAAGATAGGGCTAGCGGCGGCGGGGAGCTGTTTTTT.

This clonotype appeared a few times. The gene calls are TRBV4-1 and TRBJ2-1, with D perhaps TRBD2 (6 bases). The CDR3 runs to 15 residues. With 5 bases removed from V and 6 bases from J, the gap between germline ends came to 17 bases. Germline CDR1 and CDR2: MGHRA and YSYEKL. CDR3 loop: CASSINWQGGNEQFF. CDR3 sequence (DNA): TGCGCCAGCAGCATAAACTGGCAGGGAGGCAATGAGCAGTTCTTC.

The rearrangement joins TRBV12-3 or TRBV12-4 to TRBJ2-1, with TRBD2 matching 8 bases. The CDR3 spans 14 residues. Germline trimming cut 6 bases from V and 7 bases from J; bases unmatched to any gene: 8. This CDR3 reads CASSGGGLRNEQFF. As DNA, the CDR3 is TGTGCCAGCAGCGGGGGGGGCTTGAGGAATGAGCAGTTCTTC.

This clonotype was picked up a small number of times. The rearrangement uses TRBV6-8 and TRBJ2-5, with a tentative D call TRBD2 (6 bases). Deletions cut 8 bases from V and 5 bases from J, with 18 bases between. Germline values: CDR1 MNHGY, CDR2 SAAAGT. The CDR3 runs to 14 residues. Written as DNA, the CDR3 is TGTGCCAGCTCCCCCGGGGCTAGCGAGGAGACCCAGTACTTC. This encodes CASSPGASEETQYF.

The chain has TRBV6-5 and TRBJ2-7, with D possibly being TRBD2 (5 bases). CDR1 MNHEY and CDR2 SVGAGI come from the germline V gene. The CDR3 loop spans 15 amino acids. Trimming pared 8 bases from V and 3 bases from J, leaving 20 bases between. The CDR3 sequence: CASSQVRVSVYEQYF. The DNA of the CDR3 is TGTGCCAGCTCCCAGGTGAGGGTTTCTGTCTACGAGCAGTACTTC.

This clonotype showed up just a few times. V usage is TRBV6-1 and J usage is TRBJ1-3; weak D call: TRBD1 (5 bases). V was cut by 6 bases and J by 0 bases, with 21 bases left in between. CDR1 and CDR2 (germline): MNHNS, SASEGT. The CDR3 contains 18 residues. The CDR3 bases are TGTGCCAGCAGCCCGGACACCCCTGTCCGCTCCTCTGGAAACACCATATATTTT. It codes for CASSPDTPVRSSGNTIYF.

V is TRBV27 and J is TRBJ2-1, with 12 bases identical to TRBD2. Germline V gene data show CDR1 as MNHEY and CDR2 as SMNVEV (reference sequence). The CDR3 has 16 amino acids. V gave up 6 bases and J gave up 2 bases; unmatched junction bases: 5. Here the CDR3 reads CASSITSGGTYNEQFF. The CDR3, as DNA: TGTGCCAGCAGCATTACTAGCGGGGGGACCTACAATGAGCAGTTCTTC.

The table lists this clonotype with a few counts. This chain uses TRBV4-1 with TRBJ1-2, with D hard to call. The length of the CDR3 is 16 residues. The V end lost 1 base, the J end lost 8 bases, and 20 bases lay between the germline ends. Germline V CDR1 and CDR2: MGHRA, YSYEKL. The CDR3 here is CASSQGPQISPDGYTF. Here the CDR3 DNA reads TGCGCCAGCAGCCAAGGTCCCCAAATTAGTCCGGACGGCTACACCTTC.

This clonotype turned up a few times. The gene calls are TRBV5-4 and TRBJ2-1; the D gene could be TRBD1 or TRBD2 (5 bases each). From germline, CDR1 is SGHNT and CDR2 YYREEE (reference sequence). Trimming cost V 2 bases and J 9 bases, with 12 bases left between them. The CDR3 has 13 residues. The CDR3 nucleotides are TGTGCCAGCAGCTTTGAGGGGATCGGTGAGCAGTTCTTC. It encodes CASSFEGIGEQFF.

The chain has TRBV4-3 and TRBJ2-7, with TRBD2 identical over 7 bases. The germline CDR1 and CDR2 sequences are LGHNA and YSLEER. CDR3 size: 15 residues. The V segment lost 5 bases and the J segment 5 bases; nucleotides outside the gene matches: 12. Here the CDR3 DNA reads TGCGCCAGCAGCTCCACGGCTAGCGGTGGGAACGAGCAGTACGTC. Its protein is CASSSTASGGNEQYV.

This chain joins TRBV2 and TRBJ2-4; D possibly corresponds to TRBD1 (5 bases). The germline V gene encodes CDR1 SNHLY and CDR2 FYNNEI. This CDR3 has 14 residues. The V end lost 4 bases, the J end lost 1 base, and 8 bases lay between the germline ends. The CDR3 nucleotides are TGTGCCAGCAGTGGGGGCCCTGCCAAAAACATTCAGTACTTC. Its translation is CASSGGPAKNIQYF.

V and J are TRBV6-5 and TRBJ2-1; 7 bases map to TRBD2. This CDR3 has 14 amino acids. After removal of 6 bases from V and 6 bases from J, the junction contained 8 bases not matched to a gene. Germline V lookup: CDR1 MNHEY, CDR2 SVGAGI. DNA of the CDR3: TGTGCCAGCAGGCCCTGGGAGGGAAGCAATGAGCAGTTCTTC. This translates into CASRPWEGSNEQFF.

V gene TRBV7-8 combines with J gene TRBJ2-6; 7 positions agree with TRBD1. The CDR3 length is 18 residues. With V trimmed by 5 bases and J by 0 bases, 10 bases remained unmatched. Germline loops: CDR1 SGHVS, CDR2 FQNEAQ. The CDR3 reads CASSPDRVWASGANVLTF. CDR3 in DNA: TGTGCCAGCAGCCCAGACAGGGTTTGGGCCTCTGGGGCCAACGTCCTGACTTTC.

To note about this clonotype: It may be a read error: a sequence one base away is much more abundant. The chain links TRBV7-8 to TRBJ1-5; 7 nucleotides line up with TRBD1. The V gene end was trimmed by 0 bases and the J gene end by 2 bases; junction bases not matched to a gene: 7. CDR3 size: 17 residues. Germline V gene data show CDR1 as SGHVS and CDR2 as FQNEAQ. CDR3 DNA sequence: TGTGCCAGCAGCTTAGCGCTGCCAGGGGGTGGCAATCAGCCCCAGCATTTT. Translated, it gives CASSLALPGGGNQPQHF.

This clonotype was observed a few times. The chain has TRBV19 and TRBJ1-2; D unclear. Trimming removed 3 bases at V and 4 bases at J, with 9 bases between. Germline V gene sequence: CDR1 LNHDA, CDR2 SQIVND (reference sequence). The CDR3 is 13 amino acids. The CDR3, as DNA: TGTGCCAGTAGTATGGGAGGGCTCTATGGCTACACCTTC. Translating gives CASSMGGLYGYTF.

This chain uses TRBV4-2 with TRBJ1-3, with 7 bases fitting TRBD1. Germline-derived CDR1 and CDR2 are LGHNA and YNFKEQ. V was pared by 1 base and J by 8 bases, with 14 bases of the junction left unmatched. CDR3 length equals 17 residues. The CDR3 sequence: CASSQGYRGPIRDTIYF. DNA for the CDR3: TGTGCCAGCAGCCAAGGATACAGGGGCCCGATTCGAGACACCATATATTTT.

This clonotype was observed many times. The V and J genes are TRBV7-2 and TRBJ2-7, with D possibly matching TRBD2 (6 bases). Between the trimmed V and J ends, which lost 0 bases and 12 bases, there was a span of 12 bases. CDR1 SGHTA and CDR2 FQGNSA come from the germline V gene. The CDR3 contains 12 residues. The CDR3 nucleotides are TGTGCCAGCAGCTTAGCGACGGGACTTCGGTACTTC. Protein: CASSLATGLRYF. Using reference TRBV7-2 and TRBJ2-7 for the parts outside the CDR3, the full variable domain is GAGVSQSPSNKVTEKGKDVELRCDPISGHTALYWYRQSLGQGLEFLIYFQGNSAPDKSGLPSDRFSAERTGGSVSTLTIQRTQQEDSAVYLCASSLATGLRYFGPGTRLTVT.

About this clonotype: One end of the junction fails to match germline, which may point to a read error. CDR3 sequence: CVSSTGARYEQYF. The CDR3 nucleotides are TGTGTCAGTAGTACGGGGGCGAGGTACGAGCAGTACTTC. The chain has TRBV19 and TRBJ2-7; TRBD1 or TRBD2 may be the D gene (6 bases each). The germline gives CDR1 LNHDA, CDR2 SQIVND (reference sequence). This CDR3 region has 13 residues.

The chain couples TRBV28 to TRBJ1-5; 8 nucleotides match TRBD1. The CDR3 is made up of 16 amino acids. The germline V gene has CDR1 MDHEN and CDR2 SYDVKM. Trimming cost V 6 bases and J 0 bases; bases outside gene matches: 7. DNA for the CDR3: TGTGCCAGCAGAGGCAGGGGGCAAATTAGCAATCAGCCCCAGCATTTT. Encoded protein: CASRGRGQISNQPQHF.

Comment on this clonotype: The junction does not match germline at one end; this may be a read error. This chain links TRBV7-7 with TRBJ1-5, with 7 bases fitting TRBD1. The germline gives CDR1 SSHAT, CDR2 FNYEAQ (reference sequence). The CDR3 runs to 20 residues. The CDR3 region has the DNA TGTGCTAGCAGCTGTCCCGACAGGGATTCCTCGGGTTTGAGCAATCAGCCCCAGCATTTT. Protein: CASSCPDRDSSGLSNQPQHF. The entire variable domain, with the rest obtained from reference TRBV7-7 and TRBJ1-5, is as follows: GAGVSQSPRYKVTKRGQDVTLRCDPISSHATLYWYQQALGQGPEFLTYFNYEAQPDKSGLPSDRFSAERPEGSISTLTIQRTEQRDSAMYRCASSCPDRDSSGLSNQPQHFGDGTRLSIL.

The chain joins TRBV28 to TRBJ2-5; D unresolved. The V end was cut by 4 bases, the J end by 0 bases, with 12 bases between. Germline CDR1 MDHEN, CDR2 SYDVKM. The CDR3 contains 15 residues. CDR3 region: CASSSIFWDQETQYF. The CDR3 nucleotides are TGTGCCAGCAGTTCGATCTTCTGGGACCAAGAGACCCAGTACTTC.

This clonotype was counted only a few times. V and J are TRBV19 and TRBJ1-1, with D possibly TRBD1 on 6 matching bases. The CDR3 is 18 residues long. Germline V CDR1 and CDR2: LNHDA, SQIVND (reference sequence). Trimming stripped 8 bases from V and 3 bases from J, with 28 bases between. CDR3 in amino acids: CASPPYGGHSPEDTEAFF. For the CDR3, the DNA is TGTGCCAGTCCTCCCTACGGGGGACACTCACCGGAGGACACTGAAGCTTTCTTT.